The 16 T cell receptor beta chains given below trace back to one sample, sequenced in a study of T cells in Graves' hyperthyroidism and ophthalmopathy. TCR beta CDR3 sequences were amplified from RNA transcripts. During a first-round RT-PCR of the TCR CDR3, the HTBI primer set was used. TCRdb analysed the multiplex PCR reads with MiXCR anew, one entry per CDR3 protein. The sample lists 360,000 or so distinct CDR3 sequences; roughly 15% were seen once. Input material: blood. All receptors come from a woman aged 55 to 70 with Graves' ophthalmopathy.

This clonotype came up many times. The chain is built from TRBV7-3 and TRBJ2-4, with D perhaps TRBD1 (6 bases). Trimming cost V 6 bases and J 0 bases, with 15 bases left between them. CDR1 is SGHTA and CDR2 is FQGTGA in the germline V gene. This CDR3 spans 16 amino acids. The CDR3: CASRILTGPAKNIQYF. Written as DNA, the CDR3 is TGTGCCAGCAGAATTCTGACAGGACCAGCCAAAAACATTCAGTACTTC.

This clonotype was observed at least ten times. This chain joins TRBV6-1 and TRBJ2-5, with 15 positions matching TRBD2. J gave up 2 bases and V 5 bases, and 18 bases lay outside the gene matches. Germline V gene lookup returns CDR1 MNHNS and CDR2 SASEGT. This CDR3 has 21 amino acids. CDR3 protein: CASSRRAAPGTSGRSQETQYF. The CDR3, as DNA: TGTGCCAGCAGTCGCCGGGCCGCTCCCGGGACTAGCGGGAGGTCTCAAGAGACCCAGTACTTC.

In this sample, this clonotype turned up many times. This chain connects TRBV5-1 to TRBJ1-4; TRBD1 aligns across 7 bases. CDR3 length equals 15 residues. CDR1 is SGHRS, CDR2 YFSETQ, per germline. The V segment lost 1 base and the J segment 4 bases; nucleotides outside the gene matches: 4. In DNA, the CDR3 is TGCGCCAGCAGCTTGACAGGGGCCATTAATGAAAAACTGTTTTTT. Its translation is CASSLTGAINEKLFF.

The rearrangement joins TRBV6-2 or TRBV6-3 to TRBJ1-4, with 9 bases that match TRBD1. Losses at the gene ends were 0 bases for V and 8 bases for J; bases not matched to a gene: 4. The CDR3 is 15 residues long. CDR1 and CDR2 (germline): MNHEY, SVGEGT. The CDR3, as DNA: TGTGCCAGCAGTTACTCCGGGACAGGGTACGAAAAACTGTTTTTT. It yields the protein CASSYSGTGYEKLFF.

As for this clonotype: A read error is possible here, since a much larger clone lies one base away. The CDR3 spells CASSWLSRSYNSPPHF. As DNA, the CDR3 is TGTGCCAGCAGTTGGCTGTCCCGCTCCTATAATTCACCCCCCCACTTT. The V and J genes are TRBV11-2 and TRBJ1-6; D gene uncertain. This CDR3 comprises 16 residues. Per the germline V gene, CDR1 is SGHAT and CDR2 is FQNNGV.

The table lists this clonotype with a count of one. This chain uses TRBV20-1 with TRBJ2-3, with 9 nucleotides matching TRBD2. This CDR3 spans 14 amino acids. V shed 2 bases and J 5 bases; nucleotides not matched to a gene: 5. Looked up from germline, CDR1 is DFQATT and CDR2 is SNEGSKA (reference sequence). For the CDR3, the DNA is TGCAGTGCTAGATCGGTAGCGGGAGAAGATACGCAGTATTTT. Translation: CSARSVAGEDTQYF.

This clonotype showed up many times. The gene calls are TRBV18 and TRBJ2-7; maybe TRBD1 (6 bases). There are 12 residues in the CDR3. V was shortened by 4 bases and J by 5 bases, with 9 bases between the two germline ends. CDR1 and CDR2 from the germline V gene are KGHSH and LQKENI. The DNA of the CDR3 is TGTGCCAGCTCACTACAGGGCCACGAGCAGTACTTC. This sequence encodes CASSLQGHEQYF.

The J gene is TRBJ1-5, the V gene TRBV10-2; the D is unclear. CDR1 and CDR2 (germline): WSHSY, SAAADI. With 0 bases removed from V and 3 bases from J, the gap between germline ends came to 6 bases. The CDR3 length is 14 residues. This chain's CDR3 is CASSESGLNQPQHF. DNA of the CDR3: TGCGCCAGCAGTGAGTCGGGCCTCAATCAGCCCCAGCATTTT.

There are many counts of this clonotype. CDR3 in DNA: TGCAGCGTTGAGGGATACGAAACAGATACGCAGTATTTT. Amino acid sequence: CSVEGYETDTQYF. The chain uses TRBV29-1 and TRBJ2-3; D call uncertain. Germline CDR1 SQVTM, CDR2 ANQGSEA. The V end was cut by 3 bases, the J end by 3 bases, with 10 bases between. CDR3 length: 13 amino acids.

The V call is TRBV6-1, the J call TRBJ2-2, with D possibly called TRBD1 or TRBD2 (5 bases each). CDR1 and CDR2 from the germline V gene are MNHNS and SASEGT. Trimming shortened V by 7 bases and J by 3 bases, and 12 bases separated the two germline ends. The CDR3 has 14 residues. CDR3 sequence: CASTSGPYTGELFF. CDR3 nucleotides: TGTGCCAGCACATCGGGACCCTACACCGGGGAGCTGTTTTTT.

The chain carries TRBV29-1 and TRBJ1-1, with D unresolved. The V gene's germline CDR1 is SQVTM and CDR2 ANQGSEA. Trimming cost V 7 bases and J 5 bases, with 14 bases left between them. This CDR3 is 12 amino acids long. This chain's CDR3 is CSGFDGFTEAFF. In nucleotides, the CDR3 is TGCAGCGGATTTGATGGGTTTACTGAAGCTTTCTTT.

This clonotype was counted many times. The CDR3: CASSHIRLALGLEQYF. CDR3 coding DNA: TGTGCCAGCAGCCACATCCGACTAGCGCTGGGGCTTGAGCAGTACTTC. The chain recombines TRBV2 with TRBJ2-7; 8 positions agree with TRBD2. This CDR3 is built from 16 residues. CDR1 SNHLY and CDR2 FYNNEI come from the germline V gene. V shed 6 bases and J 7 bases; nucleotides not matched to a gene: 17.

This clonotype was seen more than once but under ten times. This rearrangement joins TRBV4-1 to TRBJ1-5; D possibly corresponds to TRBD1 (5 bases). The length of the CDR3 is 14 residues. Per germline, CDR1 MGHRA and CDR2 YSYEKL. Trimming cost V 0 bases and J 6 bases, with 9 bases left between them. CDR3 nucleotides: TGCGCCAGCAGCCAAGATCCCGGGGGTCAGCCCCAGCATTTT. This translates into CASSQDPGGQPQHF.

This clonotype was observed at least ten times. The chain is built from TRBV20-1 and TRBJ2-1; 10 nucleotides agree with TRBD2. The J segment lost 5 bases and the V segment lost 6 bases, leaving 7 bases of the junction unmatched. The CDR3 extends over 14 amino acids. Per the germline V gene, CDR1 is DFQATT and CDR2 is SNEGSKA (reference sequence). The CDR3 spells CSAESGRGDNEQFF. The CDR3 DNA sequence: TGCAGTGCGGAGAGCGGGAGGGGAGACAATGAGCAGTTCTTC.

This clonotype was observed many times. The chain links TRBV2 to TRBJ2-5; D is unresolved. CDR3 size: 14 residues. CDR1 is SNHLY and CDR2 is FYNNEI in the germline V gene. Deletions cut 7 bases from V and 4 bases from J, with 16 bases between. CDR3 sequence: CASNRYGPRETQYF. For the CDR3, the DNA is TGTGCCAGCAACCGCTATGGGCCTCGAGAGACCCAGTACTTC.

The rearrangement uses TRBV24-1 and TRBJ1-2; unclear D gene. This CDR3 is built from 14 residues. Germline CDR1 and CDR2: KGHDR and SFDVKD. Trimming removed 0 bases from V and 1 base from J, with 5 bases in between. In nucleotides, the CDR3 is TGTGCCACCAGTGATTTGGCGGTTAACTATGGCTACACCTTC. Its protein product is CATSDLAVNYGYTF.